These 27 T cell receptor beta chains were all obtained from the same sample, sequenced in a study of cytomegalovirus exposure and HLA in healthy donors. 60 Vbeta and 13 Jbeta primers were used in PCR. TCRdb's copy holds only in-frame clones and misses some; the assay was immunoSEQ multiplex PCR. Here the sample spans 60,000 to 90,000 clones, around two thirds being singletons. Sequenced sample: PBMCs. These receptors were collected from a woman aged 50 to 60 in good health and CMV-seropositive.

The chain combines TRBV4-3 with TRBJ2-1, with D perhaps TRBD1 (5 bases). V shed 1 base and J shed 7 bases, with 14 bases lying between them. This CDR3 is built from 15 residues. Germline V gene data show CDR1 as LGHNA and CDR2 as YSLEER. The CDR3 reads CASSQGLGAGNEQFF. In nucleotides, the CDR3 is TGCGCCAGCAGCCAAGGGCTAGGTGCAGGGAATGAGCAGTTCTTC.

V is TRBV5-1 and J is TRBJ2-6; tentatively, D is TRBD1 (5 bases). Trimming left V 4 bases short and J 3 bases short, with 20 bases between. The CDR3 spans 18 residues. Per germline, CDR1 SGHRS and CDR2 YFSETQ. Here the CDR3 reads CASSPVAGMVFGANVLTF. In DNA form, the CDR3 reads TGCGCCAGCAGCCCGGTTGCAGGGATGGTTTTTGGGGCCAACGTCCTGACTTTC.

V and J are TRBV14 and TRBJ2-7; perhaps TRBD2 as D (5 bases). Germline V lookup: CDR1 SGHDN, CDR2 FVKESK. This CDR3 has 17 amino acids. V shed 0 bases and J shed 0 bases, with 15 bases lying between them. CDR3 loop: CASSQDLSPGYSYEQYF. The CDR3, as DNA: TGTGCCAGCAGCCAAGATTTAAGTCCGGGGTACTCCTACGAGCAGTACTTC.

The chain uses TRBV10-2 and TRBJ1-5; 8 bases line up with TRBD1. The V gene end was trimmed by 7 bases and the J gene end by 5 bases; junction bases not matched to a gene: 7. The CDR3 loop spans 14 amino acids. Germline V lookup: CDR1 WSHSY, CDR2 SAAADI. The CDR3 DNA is TGCGCCAGCAAAATCGGACAGGGTCATCAGCCCCAGCATTTT. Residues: CASKIGQGHQPQHF.

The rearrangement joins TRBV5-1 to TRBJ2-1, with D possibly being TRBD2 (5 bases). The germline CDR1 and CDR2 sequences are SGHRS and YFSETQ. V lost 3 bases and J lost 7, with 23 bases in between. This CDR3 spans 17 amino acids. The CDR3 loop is CASSYFRSGSGGNEQFF. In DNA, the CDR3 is TGCGCCAGCAGCTACTTTCGCTCGGGGAGCGGCGGGAATGAGCAGTTCTTC.

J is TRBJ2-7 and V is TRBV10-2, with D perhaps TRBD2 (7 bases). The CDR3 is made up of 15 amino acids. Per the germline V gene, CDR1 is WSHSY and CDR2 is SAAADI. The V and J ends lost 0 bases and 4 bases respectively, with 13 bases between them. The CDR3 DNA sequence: TGCGCCAGCAGTGAGTCGGGGGGGCGGTGGTACGAGCAGTACTTC. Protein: CASSESGGRWYEQYF.

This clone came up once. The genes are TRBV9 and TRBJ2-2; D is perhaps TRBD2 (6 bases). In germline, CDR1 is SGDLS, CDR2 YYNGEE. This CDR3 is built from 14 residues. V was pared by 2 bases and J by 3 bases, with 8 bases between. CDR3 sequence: CASSVGLHTGELFF. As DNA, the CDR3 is TGTGCCAGCAGCGTGGGACTTCACACCGGGGAGCTGTTTTTT.

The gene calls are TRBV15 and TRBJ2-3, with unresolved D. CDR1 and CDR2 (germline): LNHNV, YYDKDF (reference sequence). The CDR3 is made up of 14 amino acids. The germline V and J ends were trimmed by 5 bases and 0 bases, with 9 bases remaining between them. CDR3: CATSLTTSTDTQYF. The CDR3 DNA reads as TGTGCCACCAGCCTTACCACTAGCACAGATACGCAGTATTTT.

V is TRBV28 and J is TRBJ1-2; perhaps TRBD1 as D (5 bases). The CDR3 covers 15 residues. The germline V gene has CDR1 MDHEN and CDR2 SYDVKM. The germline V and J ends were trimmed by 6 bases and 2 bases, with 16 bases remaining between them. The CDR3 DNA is TGTGCCAGCAGCCTAGGCCAGGGATCCAACTATGGCTACACCTTC. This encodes CASSLGQGSNYGYTF.

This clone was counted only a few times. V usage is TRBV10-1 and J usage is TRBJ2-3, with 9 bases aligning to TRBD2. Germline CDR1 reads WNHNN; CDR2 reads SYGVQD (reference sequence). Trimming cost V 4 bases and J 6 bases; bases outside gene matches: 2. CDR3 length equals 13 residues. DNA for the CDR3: TGCGCCAGCAGTGGGGCGGGGGGGGATACGCAGTATTTT. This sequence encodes CASSGAGGDTQYF.

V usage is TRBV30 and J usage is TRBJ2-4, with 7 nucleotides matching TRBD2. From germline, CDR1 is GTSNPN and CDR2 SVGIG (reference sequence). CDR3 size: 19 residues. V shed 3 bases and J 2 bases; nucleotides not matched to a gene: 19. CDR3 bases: TGTGCCTGGAGCCCCGGGAGGCGCCTTACGACGCGATCCAAAAACATTCAGTACTTC. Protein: CAWSPGRRLTTRSKNIQYF.

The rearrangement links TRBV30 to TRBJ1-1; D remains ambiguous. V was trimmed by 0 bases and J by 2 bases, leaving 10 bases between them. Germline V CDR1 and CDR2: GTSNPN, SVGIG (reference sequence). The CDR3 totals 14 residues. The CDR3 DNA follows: TGTGCCTGGAGTGTAGACAATGAAAACACTGAAGCTTTCTTT. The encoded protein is CAWSVDNENTEAFF.

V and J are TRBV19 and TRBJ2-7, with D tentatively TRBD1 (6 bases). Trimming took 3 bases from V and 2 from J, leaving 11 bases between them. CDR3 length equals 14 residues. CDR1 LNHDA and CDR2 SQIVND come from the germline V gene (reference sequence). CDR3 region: CASSMGHRAYEQYF. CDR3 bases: TGTGCCAGTAGTATGGGACATAGGGCCTACGAGCAGTACTTC. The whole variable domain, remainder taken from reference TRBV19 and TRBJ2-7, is DGGITQSPKYLFRKEGQNVTLSCEQNLNHDAMYWYRQDPGQGLRLIYYSQIVNDFQKGDIAEGYSVSREKKESFPLTVTSAQKNPTAFYLCASSMGHRAYEQYFGPGTRLTVT.

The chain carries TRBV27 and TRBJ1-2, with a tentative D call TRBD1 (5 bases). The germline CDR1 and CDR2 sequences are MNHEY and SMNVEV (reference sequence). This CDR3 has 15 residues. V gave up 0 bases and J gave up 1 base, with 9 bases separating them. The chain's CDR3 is CASSLSGVVNYGYTF. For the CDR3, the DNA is TGTGCCAGCAGTTTATCAGGGGTGGTTAACTATGGCTACACCTTC.

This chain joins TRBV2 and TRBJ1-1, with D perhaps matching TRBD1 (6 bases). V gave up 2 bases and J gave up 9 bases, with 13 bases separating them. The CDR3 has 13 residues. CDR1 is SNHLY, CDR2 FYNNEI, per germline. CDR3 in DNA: TGTGCCAGCAGTGAAAGTATCACAGGGAAAGCTTTCTTT. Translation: CASSESITGKAFF.

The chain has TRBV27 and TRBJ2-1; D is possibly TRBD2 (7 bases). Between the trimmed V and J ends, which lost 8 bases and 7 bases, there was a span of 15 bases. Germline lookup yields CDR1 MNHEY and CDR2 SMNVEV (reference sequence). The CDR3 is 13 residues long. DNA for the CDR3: TGTGCCAGCGGGGAGGGGGTGGGAAATGAGCAGTTCTTC. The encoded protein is CASGEGVGNEQFF.

The CDR3 spells CALTGLRSPLHF. The DNA of the CDR3 is TGTGCCTTGACAGGGCTTCGATCACCCCTCCACTTT. V is TRBV30 and J is TRBJ1-6; TRBD1 agrees at 7 bases. Germline assignment: CDR1 GTSNPN and CDR2 SVGIG (reference sequence). V shed 7 bases, J shed 10 bases, and the junction held 7 bases outside the gene matches. The CDR3 loop spans 12 amino acids.

The CDR3 bases are TGCGCCAGCAGCCAAGACGTTCAGATGAACACTGAAGCTTTCTTT. Amino acid sequence: CASSQDVQMNTEAFF. The chain carries TRBV4-3 and TRBJ1-1; no firm D call. Germline V gene sequence: CDR1 LGHNA, CDR2 YSLEER. The V end lost 0 bases, the J end lost 0 bases, and 8 bases lay between the germline ends. CDR3 length: 15 residues.

CDR3 nucleotides: TGTGCCAGCAGTATGACAGGGGGCTATGGCTACACCTTC. It encodes CASSMTGGYGYTF. The chain couples TRBV27 to TRBJ1-2; 9 bases align to TRBD1. Trimming cost V 5 bases and J 4 bases; bases outside gene matches: 2. Germline V gene lookup returns CDR1 MNHEY and CDR2 SMNVEV (reference sequence). The CDR3 contains 13 residues.

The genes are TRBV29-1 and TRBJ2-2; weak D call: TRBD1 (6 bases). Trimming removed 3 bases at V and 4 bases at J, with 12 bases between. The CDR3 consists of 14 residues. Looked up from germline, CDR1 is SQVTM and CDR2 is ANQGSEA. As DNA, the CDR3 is TGCAGCGTTGACAAAGGGGGTTTCACCGGGGAGCTGTTTTTT. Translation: CSVDKGGFTGELFF.

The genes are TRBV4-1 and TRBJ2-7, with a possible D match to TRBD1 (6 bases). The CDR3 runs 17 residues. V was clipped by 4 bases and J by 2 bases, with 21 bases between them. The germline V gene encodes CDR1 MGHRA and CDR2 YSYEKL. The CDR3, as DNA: TGCGCCAGCAGCCGGGGGACACCCGATGAAGGTACCTACGAGCAGTACTTC. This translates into CASSRGTPDEGTYEQYF.

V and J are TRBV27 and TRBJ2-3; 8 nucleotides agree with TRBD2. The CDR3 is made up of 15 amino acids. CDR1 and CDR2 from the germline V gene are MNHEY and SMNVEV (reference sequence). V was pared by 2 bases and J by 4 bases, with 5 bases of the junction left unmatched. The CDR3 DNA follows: TGTGCCAGCAGTTTACTAGCGGGTATCTCAGATACGCAGTATTTT. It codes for CASSLLAGISDTQYF.

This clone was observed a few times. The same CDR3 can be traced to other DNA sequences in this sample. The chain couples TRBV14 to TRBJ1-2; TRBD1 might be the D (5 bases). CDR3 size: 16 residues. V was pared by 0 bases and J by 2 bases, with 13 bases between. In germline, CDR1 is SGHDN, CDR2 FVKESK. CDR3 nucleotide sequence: TGTGCCAGCAGCCAAGATCTTGCCCGGGGGAACTATGGCTACACCTTC. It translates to CASSQDLARGNYGYTF.

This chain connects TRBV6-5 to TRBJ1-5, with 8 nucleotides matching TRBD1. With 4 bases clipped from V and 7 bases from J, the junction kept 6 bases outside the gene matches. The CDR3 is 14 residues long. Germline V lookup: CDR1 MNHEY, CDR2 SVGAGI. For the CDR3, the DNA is TGTGCCAGCAGTTCAGACAGGGGCAGGCAGCCCCAGCATTTT. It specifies CASSSDRGRQPQHF.

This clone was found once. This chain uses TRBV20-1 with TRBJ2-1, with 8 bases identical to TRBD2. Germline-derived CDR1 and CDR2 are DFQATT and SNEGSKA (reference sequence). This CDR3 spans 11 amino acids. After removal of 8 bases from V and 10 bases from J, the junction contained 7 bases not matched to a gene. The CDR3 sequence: CSPTSGKEQFF. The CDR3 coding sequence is TGCAGTCCCACTAGCGGAAAAGAGCAGTTCTTC.

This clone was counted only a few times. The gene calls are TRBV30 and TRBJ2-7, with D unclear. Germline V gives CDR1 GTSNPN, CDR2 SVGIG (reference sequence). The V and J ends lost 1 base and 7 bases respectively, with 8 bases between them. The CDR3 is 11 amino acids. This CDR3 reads CAWSGTTEQYF. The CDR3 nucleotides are TGTGCCTGGAGTGGTACTACGGAGCAGTACTTC.

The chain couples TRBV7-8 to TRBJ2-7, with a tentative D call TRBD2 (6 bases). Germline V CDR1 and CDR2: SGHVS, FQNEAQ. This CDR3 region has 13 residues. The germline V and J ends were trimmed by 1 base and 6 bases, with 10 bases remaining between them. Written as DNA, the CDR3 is TGTGCCAGCAGCTTAGAGGCGGGGACCGAGCAGTACTTC. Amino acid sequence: CASSLEAGTEQYF.